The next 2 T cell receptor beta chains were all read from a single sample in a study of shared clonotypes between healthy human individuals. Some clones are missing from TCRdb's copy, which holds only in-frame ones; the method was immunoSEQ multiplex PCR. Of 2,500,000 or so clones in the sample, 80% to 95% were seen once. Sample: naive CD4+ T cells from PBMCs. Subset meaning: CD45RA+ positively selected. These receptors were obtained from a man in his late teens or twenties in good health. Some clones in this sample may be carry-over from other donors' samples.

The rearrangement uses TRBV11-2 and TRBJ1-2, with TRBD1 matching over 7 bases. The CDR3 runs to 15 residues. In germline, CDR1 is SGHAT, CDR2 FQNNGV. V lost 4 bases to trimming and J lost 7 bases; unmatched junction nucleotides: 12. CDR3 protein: CASSSKEPGGTGYTF. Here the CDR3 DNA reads TGTGCCAGCAGCTCCAAGGAACCAGGGGGTACTGGCTACACCTTC.

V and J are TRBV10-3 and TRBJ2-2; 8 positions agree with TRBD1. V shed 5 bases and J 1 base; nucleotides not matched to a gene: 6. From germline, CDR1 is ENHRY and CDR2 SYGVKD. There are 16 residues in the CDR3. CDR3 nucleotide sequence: TGTGCCATCAGTCTCGGACAGGGAGTGAACACCGGGGAGCTGTTTTTT. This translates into CAISLGQGVNTGELFF.